The 20 T cell receptor beta chains in this list originate from one sample, sequenced in a study of OX40 agonist ivuxolimab in advanced cancers. The assay was immunoSEQ multiplex PCR, and TCRdb's table has in-frame clones only and misses some. The table has approximately 57,000 clones, approximately 83% seen once. Here the sequenced sample was CD4+ or CD8+ T cells sorted from blood, taken in a trial of the OX40 agonist ivuxolimab. The receptor set was obtained from an adult with an advanced solid tumor such as melanoma, head and neck, liver or kidney cancer.

This clone was counted a few times. The V and J genes are TRBV6-1 and TRBJ1-4; perhaps TRBD1 as D (6 bases). CDR3 length equals 17 residues. The germline CDR1 and CDR2 sequences are MNHNS and SASEGT. V was trimmed by 4 bases and J by 7 bases, leaving 22 bases between them. CDR3 amino acids: CASSGGAWATGSEKLFF. The CDR3 DNA reads TGTGCCAGCAGTGGTGGGGCCTGGGCAACAGGGAGTGAAAAACTGTTTTTT.

The table lists this clone with a count of one. The chain recombines TRBV5-1 with TRBJ2-7, with D hard to call. Trimming removed 4 bases from V and 3 bases from J, with 5 bases in between. The CDR3 runs 11 residues. Germline CDR1 and CDR2: SGHRS and YFSETQ. The CDR3 nucleotides read TGCGCCAGCAGCGACCACTACGAGCAGTACTTC. This translates into CASSDHYEQYF.

This rearrangement joins TRBV4-2 to TRBJ1-2; TRBD1 agrees at 7 bases. J gave up 4 bases and V 3 bases, and 5 bases lay outside the gene matches. CDR1 and CDR2 (germline): LGHNA, YNFKEQ. This CDR3 is built from 14 residues. The CDR3 DNA reads as TGTGCCAGCAGCCATCTGACAGGGTCCTATGGCTACACCTTC. Protein: CASSHLTGSYGYTF.

V usage is TRBV7-7 and J usage is TRBJ2-2; TRBD2 might be the D (5 bases). The CDR3 spans 16 residues. V lost 5 bases to trimming and J lost 4 bases, with 17 bases between them. Per the germline V gene, CDR1 is SSHAT and CDR2 is FNYEAQ (reference sequence). CDR3 in DNA: TGTGCCAGCAGCCTCACACTTGGAGGCGGCACCGGGGAGCTGTTTTTT. It is translated as CASSLTLGGGTGELFF.

This rearrangement joins TRBV5-1 to TRBJ2-3; either TRBD1 or TRBD2 may fit D (5 bases each). Germline V gene sequence: CDR1 SGHRS, CDR2 YFSETQ. The CDR3 sequence is 16 residues long. V lost 4 bases and J lost 1, with 16 bases in between. The CDR3 DNA reads TGCGCCAGCAGCACGGGGACCCTGGGGGGCACAGATACGCAGTATTTT. Residues: CASSTGTLGGTDTQYF.

This clone showed up just once. This chain connects TRBV4-2 to TRBJ1-5; TRBD1 aligns across 7 bases. With 3 bases clipped from V and 9 bases from J, the junction kept 11 bases outside the gene matches. Germline V gene data show CDR1 as LGHNA and CDR2 as YNFKEQ. The CDR3 length is 15 residues. CDR3: CASSQGQLRARPQHF. Here the CDR3 DNA reads TGTGCCAGCAGCCAGGGACAGCTAAGGGCTCGGCCCCAGCATTTT.

Only a few counts were recorded for this clone. The rearrangement joins TRBV5-1 to TRBJ1-1; the D gene is possibly TRBD1 (5 bases). Trimming took off 3 bases at V and 0 bases at J, with 15 bases between the two ends. Looked up from germline, CDR1 is SGHRS and CDR2 is YFSETQ. This CDR3 comprises 16 residues. For the CDR3, the DNA is TGCGCCAGCAGCTCGGGGGGAAACTCTTTGAACACTGAAGCTTTCTTT. This codes for CASSSGGNSLNTEAFF.

The chain is built from TRBV29-1 and TRBJ2-7; possibly TRBD1 or TRBD2 for D (7 bases each). Between the trimmed V and J ends, which lost 5 bases and 3 bases, there was a span of 20 bases. The CDR3 consists of 15 residues. The germline V gene encodes CDR1 SQVTM and CDR2 ANQGSEA. The CDR3 spells CSVSGGGSSLYEQYF. The CDR3 DNA is TGCAGCGTTTCAGGGGGGGGGAGCTCTCTCTACGAGCAGTACTTC.

This clone showed up just a few times. The chain is built from TRBV18 and TRBJ2-7, with D uncertain. The CDR3 spans 13 residues. Germline V gene data show CDR1 as KGHSH and CDR2 as LQKENI. V lost 5 bases and J 1 base, leaving 9 bases between the germline ends. This CDR3 is CASSSGPSYEQYF. The CDR3 DNA follows: TGTGCCAGCTCATCCGGGCCTTCCTACGAGCAGTACTTC.

The chain carries TRBV29-1 and TRBJ2-3; no reliable D call. Germline CDR1 SQVTM, CDR2 ANQGSEA. This CDR3 spans 13 amino acids. V lost 5 bases and J 1 base, leaving 10 bases between the germline ends. The CDR3 spells CSVLLLGTDTQYF. The CDR3 coding sequence is TGCAGCGTTCTTCTGTTGGGCACAGATACGCAGTATTTT.

This chain uses TRBV21-1 with TRBJ2-2. TRBV21-1 is a pseudogene locus. The CDR3 loop spans 14 amino acids. CDR3 sequence reads: CASSRDGATGELFF. The CDR3 nucleotides read TGTGCCAGCAGCAGAGACGGGGCCACCGGGGAGCTGTTTTTT.

V is TRBV5-8 and J is TRBJ1-1, with 7 positions matching TRBD1. Germline CDR1 and CDR2: SGHTS and YDEGEE. There are 16 residues in the CDR3. V shed 4 bases, J shed 0 bases, and the junction held 9 bases outside the gene matches. The CDR3 coding sequence is TGTGCCAGCAGCCTGGCCGGGACAGATATGAACACTGAAGCTTTCTTT. It codes for CASSLAGTDMNTEAFF.

This clone was recorded once. Different DNA sequences within this sample yield the same CDR3. This chain joins TRBV6-5 and TRBJ2-4; a weak D match, TRBD2 (6 bases). The ends were cut back, 5 bases at V and 2 bases at J, with 13 bases in the middle. The CDR3 is made up of 15 amino acids. Per germline, CDR1 MNHEY and CDR2 SVGAGI. CDR3: CASSAAGTSKNIQYF. The CDR3 DNA is TGTGCCAGCAGTGCTGCCGGGACTTCCAAAAACATTCAGTACTTC.

This clone has just a few counts. The chain recombines TRBV10-2 with TRBJ2-7, with TRBD1 matching 10 bases. Germline V gives CDR1 WSHSY, CDR2 SAAADI. V shed 8 bases and J 0 bases; nucleotides not matched to a gene: 13. This CDR3 comprises 17 residues. CDR3 protein: CASPPGTGAISSYEQYF. Written as DNA, the CDR3 is TGCGCCAGCCCTCCCGGGACAGGGGCGATAAGCTCCTACGAGCAGTACTTC.

This clone came up once. The chain employs TRBV7-2 and TRBJ1-4; 10 bases agree with TRBD1. Trimming cost V 0 bases and J 10 bases; bases outside gene matches: 11. This CDR3 spans 17 amino acids. Germline V gene sequence: CDR1 SGHTA, CDR2 FQGNSA. The CDR3 coding sequence is TGTGCCAGCAGCTTAGCGAATCCTGGGACAGGGGAGGGAAAACTGTTTTTT. Protein sequence: CASSLANPGTGEGKLFF.

V is TRBV11-2 and J is TRBJ2-7; the match to TRBD1 covers 10 bases. The CDR3 sequence is 15 residues long. Germline loops: CDR1 SGHAT, CDR2 FQNNGV. The ends lost 5 bases at V and 0 bases at J; junction bases unmatched: 4. DNA of the CDR3: TGTGCCAGCAGCCCCCGGGACAGGGGCTCCTACGAGCAGTACTTC. Translated: CASSPRDRGSYEQYF.

The V call is TRBV6-5, the J call TRBJ2-3, with D uncertain. The V and J ends lost 11 bases and 1 base respectively, with 16 bases between them. Per germline, CDR1 MNHEY and CDR2 SVGAGI. The CDR3 contains 14 residues. CDR3 DNA sequence: TGTGCCTCTTCCGGGTGGGTAGGCACAGATACGCAGTATTTT. Translated, it gives CASSGWVGTDTQYF.

Here the CDR3 DNA reads TGTGCCTGGATCGAATCGGGAGGCCTCGAGCAGTACTTC. Translation: CAWIESGGLEQYF. The chain links TRBV30 to TRBJ2-7; 7 nucleotides line up with TRBD2. CDR1 and CDR2 from the germline V gene are GTSNPN and SVGIG (reference sequence). CDR3 length equals 13 residues. Trimming removed 4 bases from V and 6 bases from J; junction bases left unmatched: 9.

The chain is built from TRBV7-2 and TRBJ1-1, with D unresolved. Looked up from germline, CDR1 is SGHTA and CDR2 is FQGNSA. The V end lost 4 bases, the J end lost 0 bases, and 15 bases lay between the germline ends. The CDR3 runs to 16 residues. CDR3 region: CASSYPGAFMNTEAFF. The DNA for the CDR3 is TGTGCCAGCAGCTACCCCGGCGCGTTCATGAACACTGAAGCTTTCTTT.

Only one count was recorded for this clone. The chain joins TRBV5-1 to TRBJ2-6; possible D gene TRBD2, 7 bases. The length of the CDR3 is 17 residues. The V end lost 7 bases, the J end lost 0 bases, and 17 bases lay between the germline ends. Germline values: CDR1 SGHRS, CDR2 YFSETQ. This chain's CDR3 is CASGGALRYSGANVLTF. CDR3 DNA: TGCGCCAGCGGGGGGGCCCTCCGTTACTCTGGGGCCAACGTCCTGACTTTC. The variable domain in full, with the rest retrieved from reference TRBV5-1 and TRBJ2-6, is KAGVTQTPRYLIKTRGQQVTLSCSPISGHRSVSWYQQTPGQGLQFLFEYFSETQRNKGNFPGRFSGRQFSNSRSEMNVSTLELGDSALYLCASGGALRYSGANVLTFGAGSRLTVL.